What follows are 13 T cell receptor beta chains derived from one specimen sequenced in a study. TCRdb re-analysed the 5' RACE reads in MiXCR, keeping a single row per CDR3 protein. The sample yields 55,000 to 80,000 distinct CDR3 sequences, approximately 23% seen once. Specimen: memory CD4+ T cells sorted from a lymph node. Regarding subset: memory CD4+ T cells, CD4+CD45RO+CD25-. The receptors derive from a female donor with breast cancer.

This clonotype was observed a handful of times. The chain carries TRBV5-6 and TRBJ1-1; D is unclear. Trimming cost V 4 bases and J 2 bases, with 12 bases left between them. CDR3 length: 14 residues. Germline CDR1 and CDR2: SGHDT and YYEEEE. This CDR3 is CASSPDLANTEAFF. Written as DNA, the CDR3 is TGTGCCAGCAGCCCAGACTTGGCTAACACTGAAGCTTTCTTT.

This chain joins TRBV6-1 and TRBJ2-5; TRBD2 is a possible D gene (5 bases). The V gene lost 0 bases and the J gene lost 1 base, with 9 bases spanning the gap. The CDR3 length is 15 residues. Germline values: CDR1 MNHNS, CDR2 SASEGT. The DNA for the CDR3 is TGTGCCAGCAGTGAAGCGCATGGACTCCAAGAGACCCAGTACTTC. It specifies CASSEAHGLQETQYF.

This clonotype was counted many times. This chain uses TRBV6-5 with TRBJ1-1; D is uncertain. V lost 6 bases to trimming and J lost 5 bases, with 19 bases between them. The V gene's germline CDR1 is MNHEY and CDR2 SVGAGI. CDR3 length: 15 residues. The CDR3: CASRYGRESRTEAFF. DNA for the CDR3: TGTGCCAGCAGATATGGGAGAGAGAGTCGGACTGAAGCTTTCTTT.

This clonotype was observed a few times. This chain joins TRBV18 and TRBJ1-2; D is uncertain. The CDR3 has 15 residues. The germline CDR1 and CDR2 sequences are KGHSH and LQKENI. V was clipped by 2 bases and J by 4 bases, with 14 bases between them. Here the CDR3 DNA reads TGTGCCAGCTCACCAACCGGAGACGCCGGCTATGGCTACACCTTC. Its translation is CASSPTGDAGYGYTF.

The CDR3 DNA follows: TGCGCCAGCAGCTTAGGGCCAGACAGCTCCTACGAGCAGTACTTC. Translating it yields CASSLGPDSSYEQYF. The V gene is TRBV5-1, the J gene TRBJ2-7; D is possibly TRBD1 (5 bases). This CDR3 spans 15 amino acids. The germline V gene has CDR1 SGHRS and CDR2 YFSETQ. V lost 2 bases and J lost 0, with 12 bases in between.

Turning to this clonotype: Being one base from a much bigger clone, this may be a read error. The chain employs TRBV20-1 and TRBJ2-7; 9 nucleotides line up with TRBD2. CDR3 length: 14 amino acids. Germline CDR1 is DFQATT and CDR2 is SNEGSKA (reference sequence). CDR3 sequence: CRATNSGGTYEQYF. In nucleotides, the CDR3 is TGCAGGGCCACCAATAGCGGGGGAACCTACGAGCAGTACTTC.

As regards this clonotype: An end of the junction differs from the germline gene, which may be a read error. The gene calls are TRBV7-8 and TRBJ2-2; 13 bases fit TRBD2. CDR3 length: 20 amino acids. Germline CDR1 is SGHVS and CDR2 is FQNEAQ. This CDR3 reads CASSWRLAGGPTSNTGELFF. In nucleotides, the CDR3 is TGCGCCAGCAGCTGGAGACTAGCGGGAGGTCCCACTTCGAACACCGGGGAGCTGTTTTTT.

The chain recombines TRBV7-2 with TRBJ1-2; weak D call: TRBD1 (6 bases). Germline V gene lookup returns CDR1 SGHTA and CDR2 FQGNSA. CDR3 length: 13 amino acids. V lost 4 bases and J 6 bases, leaving 12 bases between the germline ends. The CDR3 spells CASSSSGVNGYTF. CDR3 nucleotides: TGTGCCAGCAGCTCATCAGGGGTCAATGGCTACACCTTC.

The chain recombines TRBV5-1 with TRBJ2-5; 8 bases line up with TRBD2. This CDR3 has 14 residues. Per the germline V gene, CDR1 is SGHRS and CDR2 is YFSETQ. Trimming removed 3 bases from V and 4 bases from J; junction bases left unmatched: 5. The CDR3 nucleotides are TGCGCCAGCAGCTCCCGCGGGGGGAGAGAGACCCAGTACTTC. Its protein is CASSSRGGRETQYF.

This chain joins TRBV5-1 and TRBJ1-4, with 7 bases lining up with TRBD1. J was trimmed by 7 bases and V by 3 bases; bases with no gene match: 9. This CDR3 contains 15 residues. Per germline, CDR1 SGHRS and CDR2 YFSETQ. The CDR3 sequence: CASSSEGASGEKLFF. CDR3 nucleotide sequence: TGCGCCAGCAGCTCTGAGGGGGCGAGTGGTGAAAAACTGTTTTTT.

In its sample, this clonotype was seen many times. The chain has TRBV29-1 and TRBJ2-3; D is uncertain. This CDR3 has 14 residues. Germline lookup yields CDR1 SQVTM and CDR2 ANQGSEA. V was pared by 3 bases and J by 1 base, with 11 bases between. Here the CDR3 DNA reads TGCAGCGTTGACATGCCGCAGGGCACAGATACGCAGTATTTT. This sequence encodes CSVDMPQGTDTQYF.

This clonotype was detected ten times or more. The chain uses TRBV9 and TRBJ2-5, with D tentatively TRBD2 (7 bases). The CDR3 extends over 15 amino acids. Germline V CDR1 and CDR2: SGDLS, YYNGEE. V dropped 3 bases and J dropped 5 bases, with 17 bases sitting between them. This CDR3 reads CASSAHWGGGETQYF. The CDR3 DNA sequence: TGTGCCAGCAGCGCCCACTGGGGGGGCGGGGAGACCCAGTACTTC.

The chain employs TRBV21-1 and TRBJ2-2. TRBV21-1 is noted as a pseudogene. The CDR3 has 15 amino acids. The CDR3 DNA reads TGTGCCAGCAGCAAAGATGCGGTTAACACCGGGGAGCTGTTTTTT. Encoded protein: CASSKDAVNTGELFF.